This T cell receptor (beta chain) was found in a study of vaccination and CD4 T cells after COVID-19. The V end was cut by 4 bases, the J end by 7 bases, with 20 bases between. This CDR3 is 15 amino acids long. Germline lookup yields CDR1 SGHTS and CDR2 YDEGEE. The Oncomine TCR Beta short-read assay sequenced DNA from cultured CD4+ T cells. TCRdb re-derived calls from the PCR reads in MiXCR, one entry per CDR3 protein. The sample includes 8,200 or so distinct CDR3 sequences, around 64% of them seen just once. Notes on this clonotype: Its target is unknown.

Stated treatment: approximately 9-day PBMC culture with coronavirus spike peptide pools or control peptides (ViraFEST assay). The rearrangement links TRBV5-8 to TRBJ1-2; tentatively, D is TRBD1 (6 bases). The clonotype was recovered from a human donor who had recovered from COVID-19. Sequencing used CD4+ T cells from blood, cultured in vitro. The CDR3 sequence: CASSTWDTSASGYTF. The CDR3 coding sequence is TGTGCCAGCAGCACGTGGGACACCAGCGCGAGTGGCTACACCTTC.